These 17 T cell receptor beta chains originate from one sample sequenced in a study of blood T cells in healthy people across ages. Together with a sample-barcoded 5' primer, a J-beta primer mix was included in a second PCR lasting about 6 to 11 cycles. Using its own MiXCR run on the 5' RACE reads, TCRdb lists one record per CDR3 protein. The sample includes approximately 690,000 distinct CDR3 sequences, roughly 58% seen only once; the top ten take approximately 37%. Sequenced sample: blood. Source of these receptors: a man in his 60s in good health.

V and J are TRBV5-1 and TRBJ1-1, with D unresolved. The CDR3 has 14 amino acids. CDR1 and CDR2 (germline): SGHRS, YFSETQ. Deletions cut 6 bases from V and 1 base from J, with 13 bases between. In nucleotides, the CDR3 is TGCGCCAGCACCGGGAACTTGGGGAACACTGAAGCTTTCTTT. Protein sequence: CASTGNLGNTEAFF.

V and J are TRBV29-1 and TRBJ2-2; 11 nucleotides line up with TRBD1. V lost 4 bases and J lost 6; bases outside the gene matches: 7. This CDR3 has 15 residues. Germline CDR1 SQVTM, CDR2 ANQGSEA. The CDR3 protein is CSVAEWDRGAGELFF. The CDR3 DNA reads as TGCAGCGTTGCCGAATGGGACAGGGGGGCCGGGGAGCTGTTTTTT.

The chain links TRBV10-3 to TRBJ2-2, with D perhaps matching TRBD1 (6 bases). The germline V gene encodes CDR1 ENHRY and CDR2 SYGVKD. This CDR3 has 13 amino acids. V shed 5 bases and J shed 7 bases, with 11 bases lying between them. This CDR3 reads CAISYQGNGELFF. For the CDR3, the DNA is TGTGCCATCAGTTATCAGGGGAACGGGGAGCTGTTTTTT.

The CDR3 region is CASSPVAGATYNEQFF. In DNA, the CDR3 is TGCGCCAGCAGCCCCGTAGCGGGGGCAACCTACAATGAGCAGTTCTTC. The chain recombines TRBV5-1 with TRBJ2-1; TRBD2 agrees at 9 bases. Germline V gene data show CDR1 as SGHRS and CDR2 as YFSETQ. V was pared by 4 bases and J by 2 bases, with 7 bases of the junction left unmatched. There are 16 residues in the CDR3.

This clonotype was seen a handful of times. This chain joins TRBV4-2 and TRBJ1-5; a weak D match, TRBD1 (6 bases). Germline CDR1 and CDR2: LGHNA and YNFKEQ. Trimming cost V 0 bases and J 6 bases, with 27 bases left between them. The CDR3 has 20 residues. CDR3 amino acids: CASSQDRGGWGREPSQPQHF. In nucleotides, the CDR3 is TGTGCCAGCAGCCAAGATCGAGGGGGTTGGGGCAGGGAGCCGAGTCAGCCCCAGCATTTT.

The chain uses TRBV5-1 and TRBJ2-3; TRBD2 agrees at 8 bases. Germline CDR1 and CDR2: SGHRS and YFSETQ. The CDR3 is 15 amino acids. V lost 1 base to trimming and J lost 4 bases; unmatched junction nucleotides: 5. The CDR3 nucleotides read TGCGCCAGCAGCTTGTCGGGCGGGGGGTCAGATACGCAGTATTTT. Its protein product is CASSLSGGGSDTQYF.

This chain joins TRBV20-1 and TRBJ2-5; D unresolved. TRBJ2-7 matches the DNA end more closely, so the J call is doubtful. CDR3 length: 12 residues. CDR1 and CDR2 (germline): DFQATT, SNEGSKA (reference sequence). CDR3: CSASLADYEQYF. The CDR3 DNA sequence: TGCAGTGCCTCTCTGGCGGACTACGAGCAGTACTTC.

This clonotype appeared once. The J gene is TRBJ2-7, the V gene TRBV25-1; the D gene could be TRBD1 or TRBD2 (5 bases each). Germline-derived CDR1 and CDR2 are MGHDK and SYGVNS. CDR3 size: 15 residues. V was shortened by 1 base and J by 3 bases, with 13 bases between the two germline ends. In DNA, the CDR3 is TGTGCCAGCAGTGAATTACGTCGGGGCTACTACGAGCAGTACTTC. Its translation: CASSELRRGYYEQYF.

About this clonotype: A much larger clonotype is one base distant, so this may be a read error. The V call is TRBV3-1, the J call TRBJ1-2; a possible D gene is TRBD1 (5 bases). V dropped 3 bases and J dropped 4 bases, with 6 bases sitting between them. CDR1 and CDR2 from the germline V gene are LGHDT and YNNKEL (reference sequence). The CDR3 runs 12 residues. CDR3 sequence reads: CASSHDSYGYTF. The CDR3 bases are TGTGCCAGCAGCCACGACAGCTATGGCTACACCTTC.

V and J are TRBV18 and TRBJ1-6; D uncertain. Trimming left V 6 bases short and J 7 bases short, with 13 bases between. Germline V CDR1 and CDR2: KGHSH, LQKENI. This CDR3 region has 14 residues. CDR3 bases: TGTGCCAGCTCTCTTCCGGGAGTCAATTCACCCCTCCACTTT. It translates to CASSLPGVNSPLHF.

This clonotype appeared a single time. The V gene is TRBV2, the J gene TRBJ1-2; no clear D. V lost 5 bases and J lost 7, with 20 bases in between. Germline V lookup: CDR1 SNHLY, CDR2 FYNNEI. The CDR3 extends over 15 amino acids. The DNA of the CDR3 is TGTGCCAGCAGTACGAACCCAACAGCCTCTCTTGGCTACACCTTC. Translated, it gives CASSTNPTASLGYTF.

The V gene is TRBV28, the J gene TRBJ1-2, with D perhaps matching TRBD1 (5 bases). Trimming left V 6 bases short and J 9 bases short, with 14 bases between. Germline-derived CDR1 and CDR2 are MDHEN and SYDVKM. This CDR3 region has 12 residues. The CDR3: CASSRTPGRYTF. Here the CDR3 DNA reads TGTGCCAGCAGCAGGACACCAGGCCGCTACACCTTC.

With regard to this clonotype: At one boundary the junction diverges from the germline segment, which might be a read error. The chain uses TRBV12-3 or TRBV12-4 and TRBJ2-3; 7 bases are a match to TRBD1. The CDR3 consists of 14 residues. CDR3 coding DNA: TGTGCCAGCAGTTTTAGGGGGACAGCAGATATGCAGTATTTT. Amino acids: CASSFRGTADMQYF.

This clonotype was found a few times. The chain has TRBV7-2 and TRBJ2-1; TRBD2 matches 9 bases. The CDR3 totals 15 residues. The germline gives CDR1 SGHTA, CDR2 FQGNSA. With V trimmed by 1 base and J by 9 bases, 7 bases remained unmatched. DNA of the CDR3: TGTGCCAGCAGCTTAGGGGGTGGACTAGCGACTGAGCAGTTCTTC. It encodes CASSLGGGLATEQFF.

The rearrangement joins TRBV20-1 to TRBJ1-2, with D possibly being TRBD1 (6 bases). V was clipped by 6 bases and J by 2 bases, with 19 bases between them. Germline V lookup: CDR1 DFQATT, CDR2 SNEGSKA (reference sequence). The CDR3 is made up of 15 amino acids. The CDR3 nucleotides read TGCAGTGCCAATAAGGGGGGGGGTACCAACTATGGCTACACCTTC. It encodes CSANKGGGTNYGYTF.

The sample holds a few counts of this clonotype. This sequence joins TRBV7-6 and TRBJ2-5, with D perhaps matching TRBD1 (5 bases). From germline, CDR1 is SGHVS and CDR2 FNYEAQ. This CDR3 comprises 12 residues. Trimming took off 5 bases at V and 7 bases at J, with 11 bases between the two ends. CDR3 amino acids: CASSPDTGTQYF. In DNA, the CDR3 is TGTGCCAGCAGCCCGGACACGGGGACCCAGTACTTC.

Comment on this clonotype: Mismatch with germline at one junction end may stem from a read error. The rearrangement links TRBV6-4 to TRBJ2-1; 9 nucleotides agree with TRBD1. CDR3 length: 15 residues. CDR1 and CDR2 (germline): MRHNA, SNTAGT. In nucleotides, the CDR3 is TGTGCCGGCAGTGAAATGACAGGGGGGACCAATGAGCAGTTCTTC. It specifies CAGSEMTGGTNEQFF.